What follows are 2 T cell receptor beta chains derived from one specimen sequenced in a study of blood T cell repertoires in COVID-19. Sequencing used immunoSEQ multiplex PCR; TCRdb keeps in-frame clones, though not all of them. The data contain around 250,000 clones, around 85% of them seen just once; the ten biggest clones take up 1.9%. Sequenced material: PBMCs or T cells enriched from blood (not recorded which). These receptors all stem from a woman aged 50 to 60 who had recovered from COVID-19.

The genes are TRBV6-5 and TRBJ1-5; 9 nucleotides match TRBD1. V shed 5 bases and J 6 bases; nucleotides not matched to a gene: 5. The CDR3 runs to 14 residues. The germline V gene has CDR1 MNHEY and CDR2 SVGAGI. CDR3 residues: CASSQTGGGQPQHF. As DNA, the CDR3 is TGTGCCAGCAGTCAAACAGGGGGCGGTCAGCCCCAGCATTTT.

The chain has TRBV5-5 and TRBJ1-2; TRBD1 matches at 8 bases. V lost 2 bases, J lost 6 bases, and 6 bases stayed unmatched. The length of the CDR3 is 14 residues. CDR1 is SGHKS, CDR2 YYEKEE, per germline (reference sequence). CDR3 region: CASSLGQGANGYTF. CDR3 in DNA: TGTGCCAGCAGCTTAGGGCAGGGGGCGAATGGCTACACCTTC. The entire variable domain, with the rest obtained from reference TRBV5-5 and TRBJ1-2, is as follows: DAGVTQSPTHLIKTRGQQVTLRCSPISGHKSVSWYQQVLGQGPQFIFQYYEKEERGRGNFPDRFSARQFPNYSSELNVNALLLGDSALYLCASSLGQGANGYTFGSGTRLTVV.